This TCR beta chain was captured by sequencing in a study of T cells in Graves' hyperthyroidism and ophthalmopathy. Among ophthalmopathy patients, the Clinical Activity Score reached at least 3, the NOSPECS grade reached at least 4, and duration remained under 3 months. This clonotype was seen once. Its antigen remains unknown. Likely a read error: the CDR3 ends without its conserved phenylalanine or tryptophan. Because the CDR3's place on the DNA is in doubt, the DNA is left out and the CDR3 is given as listed by TCRdb. Regarding the study as a whole: Blood also held most thyroid clonotypes expanded beyond 0.001. The model made its ophthalmopathy prediction, and onset followed a median around 6.9 months later.

TCR beta CDR3 regions were amplified from RNA transcripts. Researchers ran a first-round RT-PCR on the TCR CDR3 using the HTBI primer set. TCRdb reanalysed the multiplex PCR reads using MiXCR and keeps one entry per CDR3 protein. The repertoire has about 520,000 distinct CDR3 sequences, around 24% of them found once; the top ten carry approximately 10%. Germline V CDR1 and CDR2: MNHEY, SMNVEV (reference sequence). The CDR3 spans 12 residues, counting both ends. The receptor was derived from a woman aged 25 to 45 with Graves' ophthalmopathy. The chain links TRBV27 to TRBJ1-1; the table calls TRBD1, which could not be checked here. Sequencing used blood. The CDR3: CASSHRQGEACL.